The text below deals with one TCR beta chain. The CDR3 totals 13 residues. Trimming at V came to 10 bases and at J to 2 bases, leaving 7 bases not matched to a gene. The germline gives CDR1 MNHEY, CDR2 SVGAGI. In the study's own analysis: Amplified reference gene primers provided the basis for estimating nucleated cell counts. Assay: immunoSEQ multiplex PCR; the TCRdb copy retains only in-frame clones and omits some. V, J and clone size were drawn from that table, and D and trimming were deduced from the DNA. The sample gives roughly 190,000 clones, 82% of which show up once; 4% to 6.5% is in the top ten. The data were obtained in a study of blood T cell repertoires in COVID-19.

The TCR was taken from a woman aged 60-75 years with acute COVID-19. This chain joins TRBV6-5 and TRBJ1-2; 7 positions agree with TRBD1. Specimen: PBMCs or T cells enriched from blood (not recorded which). The CDR3 DNA follows: TGTGCCACCTCGACAGGGACCAACTATGGCTACACCTTC. It translates to CATSTGTNYGYTF.